Listed below are T cell receptor beta chains from one sample, sequenced in a study of blood T cell repertoires in COVID-19. Generated by immunoSEQ multiplex PCR, the TCRdb table keeps only in-frame clones and is missing some. Among under 100,000 clones listed, 89% were seen once. The source material was peripheral blood. Source of these receptors: a man between 45 and 60 years old with acute or convalescent COVID-19. Each CDR3 is given with its conserved first and last residue.

v_gene | CDR3aa
TRBV5-1 | CASSGGTSSSYEQYF
TRBV2 | CASTEQGMTGELFF
TRBV6-6 | CASSSRNGQINEKLFF
TRBV2 | CASSGLTGGPTGGELFF
TRBV7-3 | CASSLTPPSSGGGGTQYF
TRBV29-1 | CSVSVGRVEVSGYTF
TRBV6-2/TRBV6-3 | CASSYPAGQGKRSTEAFF
TRBV19 | CASTDKGGGNQPQHF
TRBV6-2/TRBV6-3 | CASSLGQGTEAFF
TRBV12-5 | CASGLGGTVTGELFF
TRBV5-8 | CASSLGQNQPQHF
TRBV21-1 | CASSKCESPTTEAFF
TRBV7-9 | CASSLGAVAKNIQYF
TRBV5-1 | CASSAGTRGGETQYF
TRBV5-1 | CASSLDGGNGYTF
TRBV28 | CASSTGRTNTEAFF
TRBV27 | CASRGLGQAKTGNTIYF
TRBV5-4 | CASSRPGQGLSYEQYF
TRBV7-9 | CASSSGTSGGGNEQFF
TRBV21-1 | CAGEGRDEKLFF
TRBV12-5 | CASGGGAAPSQETQYF
TRBV30 | CAWSPPAGGQNNEQFF
TRBV2 | CASSGRVNYGYTF
TRBV10-3 | CAISQQGLFGNTDTQYF
TRBV30 | CALGGQGDTEAFF
TRBV12-5 | CASGLVQGGTGNTGELFF
TRBV5-4 | CASAEGVRTDTEAFF
TRBV10-3 | CAISDKALPSNEQFF
TRBV5-1 | CASSPMGQGQETQYF
TRBV5-1 | CASAEGDNNSPLHF
TRBV18 | CASSPVGVDTEAFF
TRBV30 | CAWRLGGSGNTIYF
TRBV4-2 | CASSQVNGDGYTF
TRBV5-1 | CASSFWAGVSDTEAFF
TRBV6-5 | CASSYCEPGHF
TRBV6-5 | CASSSGTGELFF
TRBV7-2 | CASSLYSGVNTEAFF
TRBV2 | CASSERVLGETQYF
TRBV5-8 | CASSLEGGENEKLFF
TRBV7-9 | CASSYPPGFVNEQFF
TRBV19 | CASSESGGTGKTQYF
TRBV18 | CASSPDDMGGSAPGELFF
TRBV9 | CASSTLQHSGANVLTF
TRBV6-6 | CASKSGTGTSPLHF
TRBV6-6 | CASSYSSNTEAFF
TRBV5-1 | CASSLAATSANTEAFF
TRBV7-7 | CASSLAGLGNTIYF
TRBV7-9 | CASSLATGARSPLHF
TRBV30 | CAWSVLQNTEAFF
TRBV5-1 | CASSRTGETNTEAFF
TRBV27 | CASSFKGGGGTDTQYF
TRBV30 | CAWDGTGKAFF
TRBV5-4 | CASSREGLGTDEAFF
TRBV5-4 | CASSPGGRSNSPLHF
TRBV4-1 | CASSLNNRGDQPQHF
TRBV28 | CASSLGGATNEKLFF
TRBV6-1 | CASSENGWQGINSPLHF